The rows below give T cell receptor beta chains drawn from one sample of a study of siplizumab effects on memory and regulatory T cells. Using immunoSEQ multiplex PCR, the repertoire was profiled, and TCRdb retains in-frame clones only, with some absent. The table has under 95,000 clones, about 93% seen once. Sequenced material: non-Treg CD4+ T cells sorted from blood. Receptors originate from a human donor in good health. CDR3s include the opening cysteine and the closing phenylalanine or tryptophan. Fields, in order: CDR3 length, J gene, clone size, V gene, D gene, CDR3 protein, CDR3 DNA. A D gene is named only where the DNA matches it firmly. Size tells how often a clone was seen (once, few, many) or the class of an expanded clone, and some rows leave it out.

15 TRBJ2-7 NA TRBV18 TRBD2 CASSLPGPGGYEQYF TGTGCCAGCTCACTACCGGGACCGGGAGGCTACGAGCAGTACTTC
16 TRBJ2-2 NA TRBV15 TRBD1 CATSRDGTVRGGELFF TGTGCCACCAGCAGAGATGGGACAGTTCGGGGTGGGGAGCTGTTTTTT
18 TRBJ2-7 few TRBV5-8 NA CATRPLEQRRGSSYEQYF TGTGCCACCAGACCTCTGGAGCAAAGACGGGGAAGCTCCTACGAGCAGTACTTC
14 TRBJ2-1 NA TRBV19 NA CASSDRSFSNEQFF TGTGCCAGTTCCGACAGGTCTTTCTCCAATGAGCAGTTCTTC
13 TRBJ1-5 NA TRBV6-5 NA CASSYSISQGQHF TGTGCCAGCAGTTACTCGATTTCACAGGGCCAGCATTTT
15 TRBJ2-5 NA TRBV10-3 NA CAISESFGGTETQYF TGTGCCATCAGTGAGTCGTTTGGCGGCACGGAGACCCAGTACTTC
16 TRBJ2-2 NA TRBV7-3 NA CASSLAGQGNTGELFF TGTGCCAGCAGCTTAGCCGGGCAGGGCAACACCGGGGAGCTGTTTTTT
16 TRBJ1-1 NA TRBV6-4 NA CASSDSSGVGNTEAFF TGTGCCAGCAGTGACTCGAGTGGGGTGGGGAACACTGAAGCTTTCTTT
15 TRBJ2-2 once TRBV19 TRBD2 CASSMGGRNTGELFF TGTGCCAGTAGTATGGGAGGGAGGAACACCGGGGAGCTGTTTTTT
14 TRBJ2-7 NA TRBV27 TRBD1 CASSMTGASYEQYF TGTGCCAGCAGTATGACAGGGGCGTCCTACGAGCAGTACTTC
15 TRBJ1-3 NA TRBV30 TRBD1 CAWSWEQGIGNTIYF TGTGCCTGGAGTTGGGAACAGGGGATAGGAAACACCATATATTTT